A few counts support the clone carrying this TCR beta chain. Every patient had mismatch repair deficiency by PCR or immunohistochemistry. Clones were sequenced by immunoSEQ multiplex PCR, and TCRdb holds only the in-frame ones, with some missing. The data contain about 68,000 clones, approximately 82% of them singletons. CDR3 length: 13 residues. Germline lookup yields CDR1 SGHNT and CDR2 YYREEE (reference sequence). Trimming removed 0 bases from V and 8 bases from J; junction bases left unmatched: 2. This sample was included in a study of PD-1 blockade in mismatch repair-deficient tumors. Sequencing used peripheral blood, obtained 2 weeks after starting pembrolizumab. The sequence was collected from an adult with mismatch repair-deficient cancer. This chain joins TRBV5-4 and TRBJ1-2, with 9 nucleotides matching TRBD1. CDR3 sequence (DNA): TGTGCCAGCAGCTTGGGGGGACAGGGCGGCTACACCTTC. Residues: CASSLGGQGGYTF. The full variable domain, rest sourced from reference TRBV5-4 and TRBJ1-2, is ETGVTQSPTHLIKTRGQQVTLRCSSQSGHNTVSWYQQALGQGPQFIFQYYREEENGRGNFPPRFSGLQFPNYSSELNVNALELDDSALYLCASSLGGQGGYTFGSGTRLTVV.